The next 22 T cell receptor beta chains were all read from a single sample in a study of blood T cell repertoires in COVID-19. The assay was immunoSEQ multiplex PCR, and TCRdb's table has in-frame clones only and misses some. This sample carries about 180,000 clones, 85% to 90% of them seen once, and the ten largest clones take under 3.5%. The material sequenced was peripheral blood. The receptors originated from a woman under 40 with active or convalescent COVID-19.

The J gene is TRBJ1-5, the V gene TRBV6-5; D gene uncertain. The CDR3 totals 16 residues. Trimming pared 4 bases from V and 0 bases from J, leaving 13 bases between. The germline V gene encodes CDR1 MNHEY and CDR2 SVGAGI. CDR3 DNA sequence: TGTGCCAGCAGTTTGGGCAGCTCTTATAGCAATCAGCCCCAGCATTTT. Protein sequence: CASSLGSSYSNQPQHF.

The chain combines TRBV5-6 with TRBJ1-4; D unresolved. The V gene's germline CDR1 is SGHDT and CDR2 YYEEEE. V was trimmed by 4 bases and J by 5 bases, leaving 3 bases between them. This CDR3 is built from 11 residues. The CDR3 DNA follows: TGTGCCAGCAGCCAAAATGAAAAACTGTTTTTT. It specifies CASSQNEKLFF.

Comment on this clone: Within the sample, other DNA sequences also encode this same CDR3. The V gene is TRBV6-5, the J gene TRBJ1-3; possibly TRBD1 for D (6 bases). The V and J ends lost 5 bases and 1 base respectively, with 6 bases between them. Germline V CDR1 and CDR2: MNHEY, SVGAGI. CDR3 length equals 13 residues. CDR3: CASSRGSGNTIYF. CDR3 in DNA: TGTGCCAGCAGTAGGGGGTCTGGAAACACCATATATTTT.

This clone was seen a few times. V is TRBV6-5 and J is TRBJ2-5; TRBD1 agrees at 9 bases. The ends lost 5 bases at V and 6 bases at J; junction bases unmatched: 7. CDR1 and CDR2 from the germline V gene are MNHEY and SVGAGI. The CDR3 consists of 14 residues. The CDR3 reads CASSRGQGGQTQYF. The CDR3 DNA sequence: TGTGCCAGCAGTAGGGGACAGGGAGGGCAGACCCAGTACTTC.

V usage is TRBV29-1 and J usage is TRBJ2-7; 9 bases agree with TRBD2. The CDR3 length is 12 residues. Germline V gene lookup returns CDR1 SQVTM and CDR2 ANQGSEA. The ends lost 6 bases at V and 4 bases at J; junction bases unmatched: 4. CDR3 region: CSVLLAGYEQYF. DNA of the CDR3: TGCAGCGTCTTGCTAGCGGGGTACGAGCAGTACTTC.

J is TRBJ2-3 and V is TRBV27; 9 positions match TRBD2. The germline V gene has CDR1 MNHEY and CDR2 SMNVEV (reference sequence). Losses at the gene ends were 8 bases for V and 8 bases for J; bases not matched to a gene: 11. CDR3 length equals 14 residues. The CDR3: CASGPGLAIGTQYF. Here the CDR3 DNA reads TGTGCCAGCGGACCGGGACTAGCAATCGGTACGCAGTATTTT.

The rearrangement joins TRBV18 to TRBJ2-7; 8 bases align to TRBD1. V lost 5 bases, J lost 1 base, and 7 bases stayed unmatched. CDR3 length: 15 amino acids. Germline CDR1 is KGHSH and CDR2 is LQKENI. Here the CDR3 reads CASSIGQGRSYEQYF. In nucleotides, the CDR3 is TGTGCCAGCTCAATCGGACAGGGTCGATCCTACGAGCAGTACTTC.

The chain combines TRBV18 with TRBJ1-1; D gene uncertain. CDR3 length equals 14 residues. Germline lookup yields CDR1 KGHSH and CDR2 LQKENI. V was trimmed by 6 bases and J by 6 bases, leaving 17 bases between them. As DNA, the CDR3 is TGTGCCAGCTCGCCCCGGACGGGAGAATCTGAAGCTTTCTTT. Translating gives CASSPRTGESEAFF.

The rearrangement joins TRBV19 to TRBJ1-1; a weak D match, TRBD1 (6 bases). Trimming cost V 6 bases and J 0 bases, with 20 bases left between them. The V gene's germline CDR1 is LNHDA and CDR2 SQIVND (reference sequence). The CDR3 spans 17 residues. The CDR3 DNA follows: TGTGCCAGTAGCCCCTTCGGACAGCTTAGCTTGAACACTGAAGCTTTCTTT. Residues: CASSPFGQLSLNTEAFF.

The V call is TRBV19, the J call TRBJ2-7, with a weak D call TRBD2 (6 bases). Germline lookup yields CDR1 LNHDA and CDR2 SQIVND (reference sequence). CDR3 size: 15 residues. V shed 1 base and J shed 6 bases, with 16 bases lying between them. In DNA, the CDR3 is TGTGCCAGTAGTATAGGTGGGGGGATGATGACCGAGCAGTACTTC. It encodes CASSIGGGMMTEQYF.

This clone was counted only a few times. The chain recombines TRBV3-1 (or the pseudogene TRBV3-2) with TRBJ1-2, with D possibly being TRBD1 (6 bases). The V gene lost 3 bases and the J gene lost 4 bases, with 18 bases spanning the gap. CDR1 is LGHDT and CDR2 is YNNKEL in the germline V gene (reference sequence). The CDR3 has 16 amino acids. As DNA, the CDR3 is TGTGCCAGCAGCCACGGGAACAGGGCGGTCTCCTATGGCTACACCTTC. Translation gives CASSHGNRAVSYGYTF.

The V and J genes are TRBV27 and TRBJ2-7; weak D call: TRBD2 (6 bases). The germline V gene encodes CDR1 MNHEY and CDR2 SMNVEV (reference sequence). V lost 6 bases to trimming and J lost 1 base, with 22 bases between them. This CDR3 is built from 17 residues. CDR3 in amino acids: CASRMTRSEKGSYEQYF. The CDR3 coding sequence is TGTGCCAGCAGGATGACTAGGTCAGAAAAGGGGTCCTACGAGCAGTACTTC.

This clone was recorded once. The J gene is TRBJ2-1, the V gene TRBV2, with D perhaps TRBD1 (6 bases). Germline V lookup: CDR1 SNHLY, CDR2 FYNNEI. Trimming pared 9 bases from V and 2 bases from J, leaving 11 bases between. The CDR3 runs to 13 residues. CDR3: CARAGTPYNEQFF. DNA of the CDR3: TGTGCCAGAGCCGGGACACCCTACAATGAGCAGTTCTTC.

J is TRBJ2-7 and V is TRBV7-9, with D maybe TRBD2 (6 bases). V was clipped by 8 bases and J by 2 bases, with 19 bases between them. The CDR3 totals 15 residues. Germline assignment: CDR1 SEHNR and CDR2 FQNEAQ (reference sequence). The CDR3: CASGGARTSTYEQYF. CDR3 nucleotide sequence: TGTGCCAGCGGCGGGGCACGGACCTCTACCTACGAGCAGTACTTC.

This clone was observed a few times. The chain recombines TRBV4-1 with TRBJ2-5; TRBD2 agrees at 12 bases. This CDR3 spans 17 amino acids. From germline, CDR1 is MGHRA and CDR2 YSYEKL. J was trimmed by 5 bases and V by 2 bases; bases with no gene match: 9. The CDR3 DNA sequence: TGCGCCAGCAGCCAACCCAAGACTAGCGGGAGAGTTGAGACCCAGTACTTC. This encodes CASSQPKTSGRVETQYF.

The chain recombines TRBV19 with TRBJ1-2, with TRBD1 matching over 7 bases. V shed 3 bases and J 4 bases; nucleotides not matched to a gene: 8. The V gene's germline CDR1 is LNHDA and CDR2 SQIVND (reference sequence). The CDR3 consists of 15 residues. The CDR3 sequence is CASSIVGGLSYGYTF. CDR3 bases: TGTGCCAGTAGTATTGTAGGGGGCTTGAGCTATGGCTACACCTTC. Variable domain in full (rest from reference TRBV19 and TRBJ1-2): DGGITQSPKYLFRKEGQNVTLSCEQNLNHDAMYWYRQDPGQGLRLIYYSQIVNDFQKGDIAEGYSVSREKKESFPLTVTSAQKNPTAFYLCASSIVGGLSYGYTFGSGTRLTVV.

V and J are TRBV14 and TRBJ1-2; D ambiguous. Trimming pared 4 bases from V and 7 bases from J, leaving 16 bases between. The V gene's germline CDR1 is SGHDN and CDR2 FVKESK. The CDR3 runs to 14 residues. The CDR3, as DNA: TGTGCCAGCAGCCCGGGCCTCGGCGAGGGTGGCTACACCTTC. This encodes CASSPGLGEGGYTF.

The CDR3, as DNA: TGTGCCAGTTCTCCCGGGACAGGGATATACAATGAGCAGTTCTTC. Protein sequence: CASSPGTGIYNEQFF. The rearrangement uses TRBV19 and TRBJ2-1; 9 nucleotides agree with TRBD1. CDR3 length: 15 residues. CDR1 and CDR2 (germline): LNHDA, SQIVND (reference sequence). With V trimmed by 8 bases and J by 4 bases, 9 bases remained unmatched. Full variable domain (remainder filled in from reference TRBV19 and TRBJ2-1): DGGITQSPKYLFRKEGQNVTLSCEQNLNHDAMYWYRQDPGQGLRLIYYSQIVNDFQKGDIAEGYSVSREKKESFPLTVTSAQKNPTAFYLCASSPGTGIYNEQFFGPGTRLTVL.

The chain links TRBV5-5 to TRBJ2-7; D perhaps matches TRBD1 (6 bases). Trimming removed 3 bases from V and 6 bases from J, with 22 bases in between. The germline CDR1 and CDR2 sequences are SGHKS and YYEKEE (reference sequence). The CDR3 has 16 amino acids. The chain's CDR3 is CASSWNQGPGNREQYF. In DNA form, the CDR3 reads TGTGCCAGCAGCTGGAATCAGGGGCCCGGGAATCGCGAGCAGTACTTC.

CDR3 residues: CASSPPDGGWYGYTF. In nucleotides, the CDR3 is TGTGCCAGCTCACCCCCGGACGGAGGATGGTATGGCTACACCTTC. The chain is built from TRBV18 and TRBJ1-2; D is ambiguous. There are 15 residues in the CDR3. The germline CDR1 and CDR2 sequences are KGHSH and LQKENI. Trimming removed 3 bases from V and 5 bases from J, with 16 bases in between.

CDR3 sequence reads: CASSQDRVEQYF. DNA for the CDR3: TGTGCCAGCAGCCAGGACAGGGTCGAGCAGTACTTC. The chain recombines TRBV12-3 or TRBV12-4 with TRBJ2-7; 8 bases map to TRBD1. The CDR3 covers 12 residues. V gave up 6 bases and J gave up 6 bases; unmatched junction bases: 4.

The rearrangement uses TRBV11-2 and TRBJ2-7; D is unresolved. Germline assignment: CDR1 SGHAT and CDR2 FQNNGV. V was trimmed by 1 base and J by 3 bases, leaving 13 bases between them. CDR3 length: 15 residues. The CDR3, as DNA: TGTGCCAGCAGCTTAGTTTTATCCGGGTACTACGAGCAGTACTTC. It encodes CASSLVLSGYYEQYF.